This T cell receptor (beta chain) was documented in a study of Ad26.COV2.S vaccination and SARS-CoV-2 variants. The study, taken as a whole, reports: For non-spike TCRs, breadth in vaccine recipients resembled that in placebo recipients. Individuals receiving vaccine had higher spike-specific TCR breadth than placebo recipients did.

The CDR3 sequence is 15 residues long. The ends were cut back, 0 bases at V and 4 bases at J, with 14 bases in the middle. In germline, CDR1 is SGHKS, CDR2 YYEKEE (reference sequence). The treatment here: about 20 received Ad26.COV2.S at low or high dose, single or two shots; about 5 received placebo; per-sample allocation not given. Day 63 after the first vaccine or placebo injection was the time point for sampling. In the vaccine, an Ad26 vector expressed the SARS-CoV-2 spike of the Wuhan strain. Clones were sequenced by immunoSEQ multiplex PCR, and TCRdb holds only the in-frame ones, with some missing. The sample gives 410,000 or so clones, 90% of which show up once; 10% to 15% is in the top ten. A few counts support this clone. Its antigen is as yet unknown.

This sequence was found in a person aged 18-65 years who received the Ad26.COV2.S COVID-19 vaccine or a placebo. The chain has TRBV5-5 and TRBJ2-7; a possible D gene is TRBD1 (6 bases). The source material was peripheral blood, sampled in a trial of Ad26.COV2.S vaccine versus placebo. CDR3 bases: TGTGCCAGCAGCTTGGGGGACACCCTTTCTTACGAGCAGTACTTC. Translation: CASSLGDTLSYEQYF.